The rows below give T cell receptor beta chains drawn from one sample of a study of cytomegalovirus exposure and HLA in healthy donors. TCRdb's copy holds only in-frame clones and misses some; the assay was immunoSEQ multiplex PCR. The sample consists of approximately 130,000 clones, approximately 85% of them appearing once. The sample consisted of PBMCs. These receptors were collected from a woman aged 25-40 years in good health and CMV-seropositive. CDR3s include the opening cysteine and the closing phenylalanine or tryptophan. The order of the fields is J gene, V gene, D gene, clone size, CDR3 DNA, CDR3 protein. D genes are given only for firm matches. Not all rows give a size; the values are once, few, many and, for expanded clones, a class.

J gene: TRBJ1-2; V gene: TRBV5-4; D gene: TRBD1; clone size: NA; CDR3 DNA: TGTGCCAGCAGCTCTGGGACAGGGATTGTCTATGGCTACACCTTC; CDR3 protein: CASSSGTGIVYGYTF
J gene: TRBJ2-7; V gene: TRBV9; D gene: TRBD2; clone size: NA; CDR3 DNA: TGTGCCAGCAGCTCAGCCGGACTAGCGGGAGTTAACGAGCAGTACTTC; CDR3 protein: CASSSAGLAGVNEQYF
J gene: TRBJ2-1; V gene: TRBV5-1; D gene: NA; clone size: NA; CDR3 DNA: TGCGCCAGCAGCTCTAGCGCCACCTACAATGAGCAGTTCTTC; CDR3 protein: CASSSSATYNEQFF
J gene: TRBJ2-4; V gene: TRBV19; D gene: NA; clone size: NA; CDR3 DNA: TGTGCCAGTAGTATGGGACAACTAGCCAAAAACATTCAGTACTTC; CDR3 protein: CASSMGQLAKNIQYF
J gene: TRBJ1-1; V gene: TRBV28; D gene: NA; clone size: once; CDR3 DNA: TGTGCCAGCAGAGGCTTGGCAGGGCCCGAGAACACTGAAGCTTTCTTT; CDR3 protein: CASRGLAGPENTEAFF
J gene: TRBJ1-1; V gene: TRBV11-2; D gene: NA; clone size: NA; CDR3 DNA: TGTGCCAGCAGCTTATCCCCTGTGAGGGACACTGAAGCTTTCTTT; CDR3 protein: CASSLSPVRDTEAFF
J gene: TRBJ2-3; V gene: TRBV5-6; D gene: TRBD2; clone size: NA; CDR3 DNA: TGTGCAACGCGGCCCACAAGTAGCGGGGGCGCCGATACGCAGTATTTT; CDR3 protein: CATRPTSSGGADTQYF
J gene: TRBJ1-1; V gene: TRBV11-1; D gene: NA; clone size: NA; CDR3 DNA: TGTGCCAGCAGCTTTGGAAGGGGGAACACTGAAGCTTTCTTT; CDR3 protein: CASSFGRGNTEAFF
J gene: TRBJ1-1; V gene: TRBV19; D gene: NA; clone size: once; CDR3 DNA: TGTGCCAGTAGTTCCCCATTGAGAAGAGGTGAAGCTTTCTTT; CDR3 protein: CASSSPLRRGEAFF
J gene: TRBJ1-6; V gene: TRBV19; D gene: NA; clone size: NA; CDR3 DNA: TGTGCCGCGGGAGCGAGGAATTCACCCCTCCACTTT; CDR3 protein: CAAGARNSPLHF
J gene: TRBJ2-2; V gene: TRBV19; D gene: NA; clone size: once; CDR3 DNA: TGTGCCAGTAGTATAGTCGAGGCCGGGGAGCTGTTTTTT; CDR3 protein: CASSIVEAGELFF
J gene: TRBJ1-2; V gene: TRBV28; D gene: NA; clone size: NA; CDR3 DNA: TGTGCCAGCAGTTTAAGACTCTATGGCTACACCTTC; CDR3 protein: CASSLRLYGYTF
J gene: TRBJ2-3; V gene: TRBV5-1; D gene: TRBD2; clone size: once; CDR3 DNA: TGCGCCAGCAGCTTGGCCACTAGCGGGGGGGATACGCAGTATTTT; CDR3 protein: CASSLATSGGDTQYF
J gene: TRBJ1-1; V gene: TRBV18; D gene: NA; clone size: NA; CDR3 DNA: TGTGCCAGCTCACCACCGGGTTCTCGGGGGACTGAAGCTTTCTTT; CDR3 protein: CASSPPGSRGTEAFF
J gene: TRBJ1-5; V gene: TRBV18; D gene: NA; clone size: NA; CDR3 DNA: TGTGCCAGCTCAAGAACAGGTGTGAATCAGCCCCAGCATTTT; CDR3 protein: CASSRTGVNQPQHF
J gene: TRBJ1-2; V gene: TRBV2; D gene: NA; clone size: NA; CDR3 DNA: TGTGCCAGCAGTGGTTCAGGACTAGGATATGGCTACACCTTC; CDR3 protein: CASSGSGLGYGYTF
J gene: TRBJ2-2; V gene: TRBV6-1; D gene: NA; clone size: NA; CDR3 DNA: TGTGCCAGCGCGTCCGGCACCGGGGAGCTGTTTTTT; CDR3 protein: CASASGTGELFF
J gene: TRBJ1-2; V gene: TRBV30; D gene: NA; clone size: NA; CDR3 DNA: TGTGCCTGGCTGCCCCGGGACGTAGGGGGAGGCTACACCTTC; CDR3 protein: CAWLPRDVGGGYTF
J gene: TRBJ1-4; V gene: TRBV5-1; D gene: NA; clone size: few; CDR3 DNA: TGCGCCAGCAGCTTGGCAGCAACTAATGAAAAACTGTTTTTT; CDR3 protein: CASSLAATNEKLFF
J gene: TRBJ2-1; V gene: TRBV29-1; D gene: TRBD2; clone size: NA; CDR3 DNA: TGCAGCGTTGAAGAGGCAGGGATAGCGGGGGGCCTCTACAATGAGCAGTTCTTC; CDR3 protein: CSVEEAGIAGGLYNEQFF
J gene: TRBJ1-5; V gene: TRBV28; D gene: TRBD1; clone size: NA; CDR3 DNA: TGTGCCAGCAGTGGCACGTGGACAGGGGGCAATCAGCCCCAGCATTTT; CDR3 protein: CASSGTWTGGNQPQHF
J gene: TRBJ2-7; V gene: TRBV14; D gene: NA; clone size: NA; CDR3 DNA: TGTGCCAGCAGCCCCCGGGAGAGACTTCGCTCCTACGAGCAGTACTTC; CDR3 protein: CASSPRERLRSYEQYF
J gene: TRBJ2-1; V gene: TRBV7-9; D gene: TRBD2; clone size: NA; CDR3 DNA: TGTGCCAGCAGCACTAGCGCTGAGCAGTTCTTC; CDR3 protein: CASSTSAEQFF
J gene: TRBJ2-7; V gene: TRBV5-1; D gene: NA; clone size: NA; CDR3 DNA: TGCGCCAGCAGCTTGGGCGGGGACCTCTACGAGCAGTACTTC; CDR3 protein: CASSLGGDLYEQYF
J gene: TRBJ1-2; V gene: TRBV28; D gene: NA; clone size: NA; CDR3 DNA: TGTGCCAGCAGTCCTTCAGGGTTTCGAGGCTACACCTTC; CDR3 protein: CASSPSGFRGYTF
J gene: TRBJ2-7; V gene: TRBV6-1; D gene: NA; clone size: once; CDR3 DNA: TGTGCCAGCAGTGAAGTCGGTAACGAGCAGTACTTC; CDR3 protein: CASSEVGNEQYF
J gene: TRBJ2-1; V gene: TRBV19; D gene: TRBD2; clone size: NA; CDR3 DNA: TGTGCCAGTAGTATGGGAACTAGCGGGGCCTCCTCCTACAATGAGCAGTTCTTC; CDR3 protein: CASSMGTSGASSYNEQFF
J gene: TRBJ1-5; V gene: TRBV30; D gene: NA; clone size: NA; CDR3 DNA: TGTGCCTGGAGGGGCCCAGGCCGTAATCAGCCCCAGCATTTT; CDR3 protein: CAWRGPGRNQPQHF
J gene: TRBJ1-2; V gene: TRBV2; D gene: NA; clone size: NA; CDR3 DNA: TGTGCCAGCAGTATAACAGGGAGAGATGGCTACACCTTC; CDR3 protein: CASSITGRDGYTF
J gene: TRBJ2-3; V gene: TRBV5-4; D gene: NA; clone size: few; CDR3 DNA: TGTGCCAGCAGCTTAGAGAGGGCGAATACGCAGTATTTT; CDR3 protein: CASSLERANTQYF
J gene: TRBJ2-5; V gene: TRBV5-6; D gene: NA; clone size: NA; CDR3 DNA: TGTGCCAGCAGCATGGGGGGCCTCCAAGAGACCCAGTACTTC; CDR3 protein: CASSMGGLQETQYF
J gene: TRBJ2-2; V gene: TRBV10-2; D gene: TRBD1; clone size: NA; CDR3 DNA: TGCGCCAGCTTGGGACAGGGCACGAACACCGGGGAGCTGTTTTTT; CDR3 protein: CASLGQGTNTGELFF
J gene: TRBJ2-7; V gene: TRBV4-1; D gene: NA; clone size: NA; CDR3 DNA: TGCGCCAGCAGCCAGAGGACAGTCGATTACGAGCAGTACTTC; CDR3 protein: CASSQRTVDYEQYF
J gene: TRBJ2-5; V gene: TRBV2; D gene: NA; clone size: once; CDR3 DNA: TGTGCCAGCAGTGAGCGCCCTATAGGTGCGGCCCAGTACTTC; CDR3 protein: CASSERPIGAAQYF
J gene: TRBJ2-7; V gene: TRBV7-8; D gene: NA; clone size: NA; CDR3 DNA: TGTGCCAGCAGCTTAGCTAGCTCCTGGAACGAGCAGTACTTC; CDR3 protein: CASSLASSWNEQYF
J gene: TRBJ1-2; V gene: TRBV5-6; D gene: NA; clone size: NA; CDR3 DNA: TGTGCCAGCAGCTTGGGATCCGGGGGCTACACCTTC; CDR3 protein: CASSLGSGGYTF
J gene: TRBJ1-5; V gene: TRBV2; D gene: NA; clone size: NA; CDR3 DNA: TGTGCCAGCGTAAGAGACGGGACTTTGCCCCAGCATTTT; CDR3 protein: CASVRDGTLPQHF
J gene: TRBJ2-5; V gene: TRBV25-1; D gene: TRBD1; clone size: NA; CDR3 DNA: TGTGCCAGCAGTGAATATGAGGACAGGGGGCGGGTGGGAGAGACCCAGTACTTC; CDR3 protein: CASSEYEDRGRVGETQYF
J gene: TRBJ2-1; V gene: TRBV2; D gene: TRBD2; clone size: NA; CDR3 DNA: TGTGCCAGTCTTCCCGCTAGCGGGGGGGACAATGAGCAGTTCTTC; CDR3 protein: CASLPASGGDNEQFF
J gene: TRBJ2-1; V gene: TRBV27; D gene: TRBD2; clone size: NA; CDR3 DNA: TGTGCCAGCACCAGGCTGGGACTAGCGGTCTACAATGAGCAGTTCTTC; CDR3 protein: CASTRLGLAVYNEQFF
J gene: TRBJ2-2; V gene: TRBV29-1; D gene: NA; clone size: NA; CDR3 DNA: TGCAGCGGGGGGACAAAGTACACCGGGGAGCTGTTTTTT; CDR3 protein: CSGGTKYTGELFF
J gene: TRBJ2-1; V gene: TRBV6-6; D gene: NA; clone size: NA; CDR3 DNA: TGTGCCAGCAACGATCCCTCAGGCCCCCGGGGTGAGCAGTTCTTC; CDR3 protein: CASNDPSGPRGEQFF
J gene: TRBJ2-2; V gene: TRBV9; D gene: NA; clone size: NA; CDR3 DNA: TGTGCCAGCAGCGCCCCCGGTACAGGCAATACCGGGGAGCTGTTTTTT; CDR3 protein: CASSAPGTGNTGELFF
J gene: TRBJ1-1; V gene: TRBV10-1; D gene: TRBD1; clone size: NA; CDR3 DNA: TGCGCCACAATGGGACAGCTCAACACTGAAGCTTTCTTT; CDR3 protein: CATMGQLNTEAFF
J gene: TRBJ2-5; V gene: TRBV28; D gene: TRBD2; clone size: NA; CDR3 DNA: TGTGCCAGCAGTCTCTCCAGAGCGGGAGGGCAAGAGACCCAGTACTTC; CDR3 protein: CASSLSRAGGQETQYF
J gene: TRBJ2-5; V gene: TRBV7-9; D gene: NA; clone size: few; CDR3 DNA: TGTGCCAGCAGCGGAGATTGGGGTAGGGCAGGGCCCCAAGAGACCCAGTACTTC; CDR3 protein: CASSGDWGRAGPQETQYF
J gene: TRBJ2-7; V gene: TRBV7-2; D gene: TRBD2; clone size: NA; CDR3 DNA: TGTGCCAGCAGCCCGGGACTAGCGGGAGTCGAGCAGTACTTC; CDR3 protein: CASSPGLAGVEQYF
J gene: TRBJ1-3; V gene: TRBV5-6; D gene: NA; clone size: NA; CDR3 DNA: TGTGCCAGCAGCCGGGGACTGAGCTCTGGAAACACCATATATTTT; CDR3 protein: CASSRGLSSGNTIYF
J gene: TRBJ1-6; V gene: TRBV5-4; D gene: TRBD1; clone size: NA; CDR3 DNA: TGTGCCAGCAGCCTGGACAGGGATCGTTCACCCCTCCACTTT; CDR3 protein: CASSLDRDRSPLHF
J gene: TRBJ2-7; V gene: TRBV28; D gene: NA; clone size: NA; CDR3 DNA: TGTGCCAGCAGTTTAGAACAGCCTTTAACCTACGAGCAGTACTTC; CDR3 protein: CASSLEQPLTYEQYF
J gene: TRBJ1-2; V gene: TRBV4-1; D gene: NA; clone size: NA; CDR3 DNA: TGCGCCAGCAGCCAACTCACTAGGGACTATGGCTACACCTTC; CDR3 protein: CASSQLTRDYGYTF
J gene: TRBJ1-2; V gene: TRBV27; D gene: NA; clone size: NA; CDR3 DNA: TGTGCCAGCAGTCTAAACACAGGGAGCGGCGGCTACACCTTC; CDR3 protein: CASSLNTGSGGYTF